These 7 T cell receptor beta chains share one sample of origin, sequenced in a study of post-analysis software for immune sequencing data. Overall study findings and caveats: Controls had lower frequencies than patients of about five TRBV segments, which included TRBV5-6, TRBV5-1 and TRBV20-1.

cDNA libraries of TCR beta carried unique molecular identifiers. TCRdb recomputed calls from the PCR reads with MiXCR, one row per CDR3 protein. The repertoire holds 450,000 or so distinct CDR3 sequences, with roughly 45% as singletons. For these receptors, no antigen is known. The sequenced material came from blood. The receptors derive from a girl under 18 with multiple sclerosis.

The chain combines TRBV5-1 with TRBJ2-1, with 10 bases matching TRBD2. The CDR3 consists of 15 residues. From germline, CDR1 is SGHRS and CDR2 YFSETQ. Germline trimming cut 5 bases from V and 8 bases from J; bases unmatched to any gene: 10. The CDR3 loop reads CASSGASGGIDEQFF. In DNA form, the CDR3 reads TGCGCCAGCAGTGGGGCTAGCGGGGGTATAGATGAGCAGTTCTTC. Drawing the rest from reference TRBV5-1 and TRBJ2-1, the complete variable domain is KAGVTQTPRYLIKTRGQQVTLSCSPISGHRSVSWYQQTPGQGLQFLFEYFSETQRNKGNFPGRFSGRQFSNSRSEMNVSTLELGDSALYLCASSGASGGIDEQFFGPGTRLTVL.

This clonotype was found many times. The chain recombines TRBV6-5 with TRBJ2-5, with TRBD2 as a possible D gene (5 bases). V gave up 0 bases and J gave up 5 bases, with 13 bases separating them. The CDR3 length is 15 residues. CDR1 MNHEY and CDR2 SVGAGI come from the germline V gene. The CDR3 here is CASSYSSGSGETQYF. CDR3 nucleotide sequence: TGTGCCAGCAGTTACTCGAGCGGCTCGGGGGAGACCCAGTACTTC.

The V and J genes are TRBV7-3 and TRBJ2-1; D is unresolved. The germline V and J ends were trimmed by 4 bases and 7 bases, with 11 bases remaining between them. CDR3 length: 13 residues. The germline V gene has CDR1 SGHTA and CDR2 FQGTGA. The CDR3 DNA follows: TGTGCCAGCAGCTCGCTAGGGCGGAATGAGCAGTTCTTC. Encoded protein: CASSSLGRNEQFF.

This chain links TRBV27 with TRBJ1-5; D is undetermined. This CDR3 is built from 14 residues. V was cut by 3 bases and J by 3 bases, with 9 bases left in between. Germline V CDR1 and CDR2: MNHEY, SMNVEV (reference sequence). In DNA, the CDR3 is TGTGCCAGCAGTTTTAAGGCCTACAATCAGCCCCAGCATTTT. Translation: CASSFKAYNQPQHF.

The J gene is TRBJ2-7, the V gene TRBV29-1, with 8 nucleotides matching TRBD2. The V and J ends lost 4 bases and 4 bases, in that order; junction bases with no gene match: 9. The length of the CDR3 is 14 residues. Germline V gene data show CDR1 as SQVTM and CDR2 as ANQGSEA. The CDR3 region is CSVAAGGISYEQYF. CDR3 in DNA: TGCAGCGTTGCCGCGGGGGGAATTTCGTACGAGCAGTACTTC.

The chain links TRBV20-1 to TRBJ2-1; 12 bases line up with TRBD2. V lost 6 bases, J lost 5 bases, and 20 bases stayed unmatched. Germline CDR1 is DFQATT and CDR2 is SNEGSKA (reference sequence). The CDR3 totals 19 residues. The CDR3 reads CSAFQTGTSGSFLHNEQFF. The CDR3 bases are TGCAGTGCCTTCCAAACCGGGACTAGCGGGTCTTTCCTTCACAATGAGCAGTTCTTC.

This clonotype was picked up a small number of times. The chain uses TRBV7-2 and TRBJ2-7, with D hard to call. From germline, CDR1 is SGHTA and CDR2 FQGNSA. CDR3 length: 11 residues. The germline V and J ends were trimmed by 2 bases and 6 bases, with 5 bases remaining between them. CDR3 protein: CASSLWGEQYF. The CDR3 coding sequence is TGTGCCAGCAGCTTATGGGGCGAGCAGTACTTC.